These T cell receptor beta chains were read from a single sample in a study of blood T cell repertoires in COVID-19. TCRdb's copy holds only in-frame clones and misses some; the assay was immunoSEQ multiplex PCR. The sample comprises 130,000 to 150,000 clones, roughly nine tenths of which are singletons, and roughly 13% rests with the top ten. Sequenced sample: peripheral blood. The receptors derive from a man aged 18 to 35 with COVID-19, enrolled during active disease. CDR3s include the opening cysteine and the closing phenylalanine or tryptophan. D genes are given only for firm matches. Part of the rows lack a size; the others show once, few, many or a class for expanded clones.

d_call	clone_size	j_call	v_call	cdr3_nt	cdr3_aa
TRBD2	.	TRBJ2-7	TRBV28	TGTGCCAGCAGTTTGGGGCTAGCGGGAGGCCGCAGCTCCTACGAGCAGTACTTC	CASSLGLAGGRSSYEQYF
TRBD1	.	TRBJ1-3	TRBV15	TGTGCCACCAGCAGTAACAGGGGCTCTGGAAACACCATATATTTT	CATSSNRGSGNTIYF
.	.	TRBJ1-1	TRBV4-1	TGCGCCAGCAGCCAAGAGGGGGGTAACACTGAAGCTTTCTTT	CASSQEGGNTEAFF
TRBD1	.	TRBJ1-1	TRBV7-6	TGTGCCAGCAGCTTAGCTATCGGACAGGGGGCGAGGAACACTGAAGCTTTCTTT	CASSLAIGQGARNTEAFF
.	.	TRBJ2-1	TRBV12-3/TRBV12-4	TGTGCCAGCAGTTTAGCCGATGAGCAGTTCTTC	CASSLADEQFF
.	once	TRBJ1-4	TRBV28	TGTGCCAGCAGTTCCCCCAGGGGCCAGGAAAAACTGTTTTTT	CASSSPRGQEKLFF
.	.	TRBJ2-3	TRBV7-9	TGTGCCAGCACCCTAATAGCAGATACGCAGTATTTT	CASTLIADTQYF
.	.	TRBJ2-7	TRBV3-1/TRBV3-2	TGTGCCAGCAGCCAAGGCCGGACAGAGAACTCCTACGAGCAGTACTTC	CASSQGRTENSYEQYF
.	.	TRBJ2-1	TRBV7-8	TGTGCCAGCAGCCTCGCCCGAGGTAGCGATCTCTCCTACAATGAGCAGTTCTTC	CASSLARGSDLSYNEQFF
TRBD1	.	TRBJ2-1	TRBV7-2	TGTGCCAGCAGCCCACGGGACAGGGGAGACAATGAGCAGTTCTTC	CASSPRDRGDNEQFF
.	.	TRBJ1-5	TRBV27	TGTGCCAGCAGTCCCTCCGGCGGGCAGCCCCAGCATTTT	CASSPSGGQPQHF
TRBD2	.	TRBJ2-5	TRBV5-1	TGCGCCAGCAGCTTGGAAGGGACTAGCGTGGGGACCCAGTACTTC	CASSLEGTSVGTQYF
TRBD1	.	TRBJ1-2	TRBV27	TGTGCCAGCAGTTTATTCGCAGGGGGCGAGTATGGCTACACCTTC	CASSLFAGGEYGYTF
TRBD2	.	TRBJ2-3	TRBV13	TGTGCCAGCAGCTCACCGCGGGGGGCAGATACGCAGTATTTT	CASSSPRGADTQYF
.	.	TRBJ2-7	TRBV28	TGTGCCAGCAGTTTATCAGGGGGAGGATACGAGCAGTACTTC	CASSLSGGGYEQYF
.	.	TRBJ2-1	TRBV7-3	TGTGCCAGCAGCCCTCCGGGAAACTCCTACAATGAGCAGTTCTTC	CASSPPGNSYNEQFF
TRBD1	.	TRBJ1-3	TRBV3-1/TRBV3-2	TGTGCCAGCAGCGGATGGGACAGGGGATCTGGAAACACCATATATTTT	CASSGWDRGSGNTIYF
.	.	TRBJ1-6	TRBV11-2	TGTGCCAGCAGCTTAGGACACACCCTCCACTTT	CASSLGHTLHF
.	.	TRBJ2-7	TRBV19	TGTGCCAGTGGGACATCCTACGAGCAGTACTTC	CASGTSYEQYF
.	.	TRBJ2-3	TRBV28	TGTGCCAGCAGTTTTGGCGGGACTAGCACAGATACGCAGTATTTT	CASSFGGTSTDTQYF
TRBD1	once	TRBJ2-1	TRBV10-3	TGTGCCATCAGAATCGGGACAGGGGACAATGAGCAGTTCTTC	CAIRIGTGDNEQFF
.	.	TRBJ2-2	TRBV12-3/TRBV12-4	TGTGCCAGCAGTTTGAGGTCGGCCGGGGAGCTGTTTTTT	CASSLRSAGELFF
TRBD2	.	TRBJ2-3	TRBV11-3	TGTGCCAGCAGCCCCGGGACTAGCGGGAGAACAGATACGCAGTATTTT	CASSPGTSGRTDTQYF
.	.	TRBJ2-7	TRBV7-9	TGTGCCAGCAGCCCCCCCACAGGAGAGCAGTACTTC	CASSPPTGEQYF
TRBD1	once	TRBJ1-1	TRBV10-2	TGCGCCAGCAGGGGAACGGGACAGGAGAACACTGAAGCTTTCTTT	CASRGTGQENTEAFF
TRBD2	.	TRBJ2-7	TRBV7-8	TGTGCCAGCAGCTTAAGGGGCAGGGTTGCTAGCGGGGCGACCTACGAGCAGTACTTC	CASSLRGRVASGATYEQYF
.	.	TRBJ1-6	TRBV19	TGTGCCAGTAGTATGAGGGTGAGGCATAATTCACCCCTCCACTTT	CASSMRVRHNSPLHF
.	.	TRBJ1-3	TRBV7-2	TGTGCCAGCAGCTTAGTGGAGAGAAACACCATATATTTT	CASSLVERNTIYF
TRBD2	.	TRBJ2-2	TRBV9	TGTGCCAGCAGGAGCGGGACTCCTGGAAGGACCGGGGAGCTGTTTTTT	CASRSGTPGRTGELFF
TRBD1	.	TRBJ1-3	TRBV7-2	TGTGCCAGCAGCTTGCGGACAGGGATCACTGGAAACACCATATATTTT	CASSLRTGITGNTIYF
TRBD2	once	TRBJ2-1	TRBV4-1	TGCGCCAGCAGCCGTACTAGCGTTACATTCGATGAGCAGTTCTTC	CASSRTSVTFDEQFF
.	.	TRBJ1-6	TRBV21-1	TGTGCCAGCCTTTCCGTAGACAGGGGGCGCAGGAGCTCCTATAATTCACCCCTCCACTTT	CASLSVDRGRRSSYNSPLHF
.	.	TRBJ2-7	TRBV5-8	TGTGCCAGCAGCTTGGGGGGGCCTCGTCCGTACTTC	CASSLGGPRPYF
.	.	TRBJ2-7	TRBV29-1	TGCAGCGTCCGCCACGAGGTTACCTCCTACGAGCAGTACTTC	CSVRHEVTSYEQYF
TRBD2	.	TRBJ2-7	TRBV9	TGTGCCAGCAGCGACCCCTACAGCGGGAGGGGGGCTAACGAGCAGTACTTC	CASSDPYSGRGANEQYF
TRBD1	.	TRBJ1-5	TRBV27	TGTGCCAGCAGTCCGACAGGGTTGTATCAGCCCCAGCATTTT	CASSPTGLYQPQHF
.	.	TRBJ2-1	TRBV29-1	TGCAGCACACGTGGCGGATCTGAGACCTACAATGAGCAGTTCTTC	CSTRGGSETYNEQFF
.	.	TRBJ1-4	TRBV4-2	TGTGCCAGCAGCCAAGATTTCGGGACAATGGGAAAACTGCTTTTT	CASSQDFGTMGKLLF
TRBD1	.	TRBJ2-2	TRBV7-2	TGTGCCAGCAGCCCGGACAGGGCGGGCACCGGGGAGCTGTTTTTT	CASSPDRAGTGELFF
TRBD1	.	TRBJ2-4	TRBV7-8	TGTGCCAGCAGCCCCGCACAGGGGGCTGTAGCCAAAAACATTCAGTACTTC	CASSPAQGAVAKNIQYF
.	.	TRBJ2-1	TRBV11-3	TGTGCCAGCAGCGGAGGACGCGGGAACTACAATGAGCAGTTCTTC	CASSGGRGNYNEQFF
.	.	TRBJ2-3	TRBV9	TGTGCCAGCAGCGGAACAAGAGATACGCAGTATTTT	CASSGTRDTQYF
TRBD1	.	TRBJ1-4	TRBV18	TGTGCCAGCTCCCGTCAGGGACAGCCCAGTGAAAAACTGTTTTTT	CASSRQGQPSEKLFF
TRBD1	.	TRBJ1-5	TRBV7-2	TGTGCCAGCAGCGTGACAGGGGGCGGAGGGGGTCAGCCCCAGCATTTT	CASSVTGGGGGQPQHF
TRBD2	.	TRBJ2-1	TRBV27	TGTGCCAGCAGTTTAGGGGGACTAGCTACCAATGAGCAGTTCTTC	CASSLGGLATNEQFF